This T cell receptor beta chain was captured by sequencing in a study of cytomegalovirus exposure and HLA in healthy donors. Study-level information: Unique TCRs from HLA-typed donors, around 93 million of them, were held in an early data release.

This clone appeared a single time. Researchers ran the PCR with 60 Vbeta and 13 Jbeta primers. Measured with immunoSEQ multiplex PCR; TCRdb has only the in-frame clones, and not every one. The sample records around 200,000 clones, about 88% being singletons. Trimming pared 8 bases from V and 5 bases from J, leaving 15 bases between. The CDR3 contains 13 residues. Per germline, CDR1 MNHNS and CDR2 SASEGT. V is TRBV6-1 and J is TRBJ1-2; no clear D gene. The sequence came from a woman aged 30 to 39 in good health and CMV-seronegative. Source material: PBMCs. CDR3 loop: CASAITGGYGYTF. In DNA, the CDR3 is TGTGCCAGCGCAATAACGGGAGGGTATGGCTACACCTTC.